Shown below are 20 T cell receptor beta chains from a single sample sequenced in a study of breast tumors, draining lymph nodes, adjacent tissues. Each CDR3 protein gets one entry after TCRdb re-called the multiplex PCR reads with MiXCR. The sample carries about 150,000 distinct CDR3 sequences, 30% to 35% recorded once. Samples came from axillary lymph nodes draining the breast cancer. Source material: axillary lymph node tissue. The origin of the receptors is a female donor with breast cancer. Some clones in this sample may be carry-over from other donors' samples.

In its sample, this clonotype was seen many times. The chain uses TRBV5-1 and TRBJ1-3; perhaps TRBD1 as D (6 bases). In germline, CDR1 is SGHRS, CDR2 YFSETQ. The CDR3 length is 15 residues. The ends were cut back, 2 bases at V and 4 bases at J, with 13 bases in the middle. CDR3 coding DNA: TGCGCCAGCAGCTTCGGGGGGGCTAAGGGAAACACCATATATTTT. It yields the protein CASSFGGAKGNTIYF.

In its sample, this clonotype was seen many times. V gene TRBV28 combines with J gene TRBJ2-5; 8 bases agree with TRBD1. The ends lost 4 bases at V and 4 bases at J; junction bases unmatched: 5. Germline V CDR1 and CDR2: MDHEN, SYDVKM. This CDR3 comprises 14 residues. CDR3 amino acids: CASSWTGSGETQYF. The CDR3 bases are TGTGCCAGCAGTTGGACAGGGAGCGGAGAGACCCAGTACTTC.

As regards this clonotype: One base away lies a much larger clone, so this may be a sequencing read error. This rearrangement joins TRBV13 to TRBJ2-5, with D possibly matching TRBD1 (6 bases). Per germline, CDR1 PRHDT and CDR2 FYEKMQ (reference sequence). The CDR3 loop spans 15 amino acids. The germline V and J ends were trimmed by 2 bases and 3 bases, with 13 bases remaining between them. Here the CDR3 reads CASSLHGGAKETQYF. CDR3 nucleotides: TGTGCCAGCAGCTTACATGGGGGCGCTAAAGAGACCCAGTACTTC.

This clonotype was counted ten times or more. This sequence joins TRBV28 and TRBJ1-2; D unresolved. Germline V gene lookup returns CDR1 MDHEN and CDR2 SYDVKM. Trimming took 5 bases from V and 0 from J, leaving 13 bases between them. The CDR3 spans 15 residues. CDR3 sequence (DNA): TGTGCCAGCAGTGACCCCCCCAGAACTAACTATGGCTACACCTTC. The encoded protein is CASSDPPRTNYGYTF.

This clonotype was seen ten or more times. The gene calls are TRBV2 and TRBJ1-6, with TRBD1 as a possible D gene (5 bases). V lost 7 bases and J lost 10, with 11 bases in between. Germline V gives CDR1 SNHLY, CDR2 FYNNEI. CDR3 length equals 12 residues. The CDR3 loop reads CASTRWDSPLHF. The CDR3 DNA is TGTGCCAGCACCCGGTGGGACTCACCCCTCCACTTT. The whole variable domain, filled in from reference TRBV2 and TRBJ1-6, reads EPEVTQTPSHQVTQMGQEVILRCVPISNHLYFYWYRQILGQKVEFLVSFYNNEISEKSEIFDDQFSVERPDGSNFTLKIRSTKLEDSAMYFCASTRWDSPLHFGNGTRLTVT.

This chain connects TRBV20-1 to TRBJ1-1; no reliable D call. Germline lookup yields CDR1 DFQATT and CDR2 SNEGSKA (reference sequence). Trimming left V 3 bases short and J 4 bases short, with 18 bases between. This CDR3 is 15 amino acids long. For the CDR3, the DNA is TGCAGTGCTAGGTCCCCGGAGCAACCGAGCACTGAAGCTTTCTTT. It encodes CSARSPEQPSTEAFF.

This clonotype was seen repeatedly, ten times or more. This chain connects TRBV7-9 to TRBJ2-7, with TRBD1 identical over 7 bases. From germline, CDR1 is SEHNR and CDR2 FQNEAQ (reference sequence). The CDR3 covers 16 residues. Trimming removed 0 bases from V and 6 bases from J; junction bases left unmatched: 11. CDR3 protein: CASSLAEGGVAREQYF. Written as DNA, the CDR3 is TGTGCCAGCAGCTTAGCCGAAGGGGGCGTAGCTCGCGAGCAGTACTTC.

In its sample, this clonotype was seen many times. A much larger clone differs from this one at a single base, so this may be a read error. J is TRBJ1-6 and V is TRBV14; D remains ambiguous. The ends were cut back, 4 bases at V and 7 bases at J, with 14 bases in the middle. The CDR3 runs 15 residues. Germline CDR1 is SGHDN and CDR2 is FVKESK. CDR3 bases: TGTGCCAGCAGCCGAGAGAGACCGGAAAATTCACCCCTCCACTTT. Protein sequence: CASSRERPENSPLHF. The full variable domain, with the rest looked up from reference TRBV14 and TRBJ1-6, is EAGVTQFPSHSVIEKGQTVTLRCDPISGHDNLYWYRRVMGKEIKFLLHFVKESKQDESGMPNNRFLAERTGGTYSTLKVQPAELEDSGVYFCASSRERPENSPLHFGNGTRLTVT.

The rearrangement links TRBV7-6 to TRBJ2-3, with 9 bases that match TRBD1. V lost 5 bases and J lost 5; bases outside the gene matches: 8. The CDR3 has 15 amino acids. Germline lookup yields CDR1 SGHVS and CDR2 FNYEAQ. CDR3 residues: CASSTTTGGIDTQYF. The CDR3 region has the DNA TGTGCCAGCAGCACCACCACAGGGGGCATAGATACGCAGTATTTT.

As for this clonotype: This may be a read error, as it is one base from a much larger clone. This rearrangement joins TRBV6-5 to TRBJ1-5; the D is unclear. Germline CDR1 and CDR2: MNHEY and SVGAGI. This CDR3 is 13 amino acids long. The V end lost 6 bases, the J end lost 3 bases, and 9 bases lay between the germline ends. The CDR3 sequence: CASRRGPNQPQHF. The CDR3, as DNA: TGTGCCAGCAGGCGAGGGCCCAATCAGCCCCAGCATTTT.

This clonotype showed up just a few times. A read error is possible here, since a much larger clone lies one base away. CDR3 region: CASSVTSGPQETPYF. As DNA, the CDR3 is TGTGCCAGCAGCGTAACTAGCGGCCCCCAGGAGACCCCGTACTTC. V usage is TRBV9 and J usage is TRBJ2-5; 8 bases map to TRBD2. CDR3 size: 15 residues. Germline V CDR1 and CDR2: SGDLS, YYNGEE. The full variable domain, rest sourced from reference TRBV9 and TRBJ2-5, is DSGVTQTPKHLITATGQRVTLRCSPRSGDLSVYWYQQSLDQGLQFLIQYYNGEERAKGNILERFSAQQFPDLHSELNLSSLELGDSALYFCASSVTSGPQETPYFGPGTRLLVL.

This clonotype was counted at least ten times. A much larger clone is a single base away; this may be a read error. CDR3 sequence: CASSISARRATERFF. The CDR3 region has the DNA TGTGCCAGTAGTATATCGGCTAGAAGGGCGACTGAGCGGTTCTTC. The genes are TRBV19 and TRBJ2-1; D uncertain. The CDR3 has 15 residues. CDR1 and CDR2 (germline): LNHDA, SQIVND (reference sequence).

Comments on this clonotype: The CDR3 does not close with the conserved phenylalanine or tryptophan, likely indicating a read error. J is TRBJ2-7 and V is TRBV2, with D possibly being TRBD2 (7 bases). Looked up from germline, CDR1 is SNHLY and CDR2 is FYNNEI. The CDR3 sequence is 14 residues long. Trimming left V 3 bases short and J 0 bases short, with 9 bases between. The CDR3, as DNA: TGTGCCAGCAGTGACCGGGGGGCCTCCTACGAGCAGTACGCC. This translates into CASSDRGASYEQYA.

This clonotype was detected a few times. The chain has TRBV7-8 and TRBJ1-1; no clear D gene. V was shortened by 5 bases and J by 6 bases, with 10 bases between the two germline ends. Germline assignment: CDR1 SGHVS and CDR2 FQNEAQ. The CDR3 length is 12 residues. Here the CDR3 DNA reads TGTGCCAGCAGCGCTACCGAGGCTGAAGCTTTCTTT. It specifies CASSATEAEAFF.

The CDR3 DNA is TGTGCCAGCAGCAGAGGGCTCGGGACAGGGGACTACAATGAGCAGTACGTC. Translated, it gives CASSRGLGTGDYNEQYV. The chain carries TRBV25-1 and TRBJ2-7; 10 nucleotides line up with TRBD1. Trimming cost V 6 bases and J 7 bases; bases outside gene matches: 18. Per germline, CDR1 MGHDK and CDR2 SYGVNS. The CDR3 consists of 17 residues.

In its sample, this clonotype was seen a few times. CDR3 protein: CASSLDSPAGGEQYF. The CDR3 bases are TGTGCCAGCAGCTTAGACAGCCCGGCCGGGGGCGAGCAGTACTTC. V and J are TRBV11-2 and TRBJ2-7; a possible D gene is TRBD2 (6 bases). This CDR3 spans 15 amino acids. With 0 bases removed from V and 6 bases from J, the gap between germline ends came to 15 bases. Germline loops: CDR1 SGHAT, CDR2 FQNNGV.

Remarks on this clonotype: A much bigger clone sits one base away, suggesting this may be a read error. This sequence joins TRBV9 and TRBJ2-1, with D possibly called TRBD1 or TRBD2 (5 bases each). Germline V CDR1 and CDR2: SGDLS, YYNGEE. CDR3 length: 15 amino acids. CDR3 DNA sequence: TGTGCCAGCACTCCTGGGACCAACCCTTACAATGAGCCGTTCTTC. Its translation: CASTPGTNPYNEPFF.

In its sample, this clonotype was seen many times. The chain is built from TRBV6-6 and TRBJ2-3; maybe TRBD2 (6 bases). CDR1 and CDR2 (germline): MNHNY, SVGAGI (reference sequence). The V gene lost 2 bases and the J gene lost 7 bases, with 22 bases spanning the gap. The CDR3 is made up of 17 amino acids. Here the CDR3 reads CASSYTGTGEVRNTQYF. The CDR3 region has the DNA TGTGCCAGCAGTTACACCGGGACGGGAGAAGTTAGGAATACGCAGTATTTT.

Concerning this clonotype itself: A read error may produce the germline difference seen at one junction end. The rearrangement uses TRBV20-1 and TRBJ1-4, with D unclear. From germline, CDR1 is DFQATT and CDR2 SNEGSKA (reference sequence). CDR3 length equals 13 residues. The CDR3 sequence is CSATGGENETLFF. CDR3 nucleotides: TGCAGTGCAACGGGAGGAGAGAATGAAACACTGTTTTTT.

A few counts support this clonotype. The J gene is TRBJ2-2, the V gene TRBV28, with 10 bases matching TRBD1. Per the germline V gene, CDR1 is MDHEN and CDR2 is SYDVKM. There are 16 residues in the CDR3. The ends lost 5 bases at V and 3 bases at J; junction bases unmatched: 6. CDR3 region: CASSPSGTGDTGELFF. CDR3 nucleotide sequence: TGTGCCAGCAGTCCCTCCGGGACAGGGGACACCGGGGAGCTGTTTTTT. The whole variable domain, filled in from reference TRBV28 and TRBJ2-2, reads DVKVTQSSRYLVKRTGEKVFLECVQDMDHENMFWYRQDPGLGLRLIYFSYDVKMKEKGDIPEGYSVSREKKERFSLILESASTNQTSMYLCASSPSGTGDTGELFFGEGSRLTVL.